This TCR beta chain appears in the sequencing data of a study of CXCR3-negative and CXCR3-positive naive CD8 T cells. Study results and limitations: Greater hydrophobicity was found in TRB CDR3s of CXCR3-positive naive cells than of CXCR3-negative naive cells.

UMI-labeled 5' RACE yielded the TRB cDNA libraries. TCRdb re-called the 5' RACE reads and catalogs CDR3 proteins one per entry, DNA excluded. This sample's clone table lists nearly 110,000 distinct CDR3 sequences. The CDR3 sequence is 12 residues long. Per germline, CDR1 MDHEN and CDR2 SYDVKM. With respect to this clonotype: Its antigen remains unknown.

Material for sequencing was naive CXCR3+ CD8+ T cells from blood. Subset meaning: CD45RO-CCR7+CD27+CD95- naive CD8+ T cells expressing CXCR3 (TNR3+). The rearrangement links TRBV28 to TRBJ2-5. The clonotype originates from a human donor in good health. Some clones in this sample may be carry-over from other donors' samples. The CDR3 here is CASSPHLETQYF.